These T cell receptor beta chains were read from a single sample in a study of CD8+ T cells in alopecia areata. Measured with immunoSEQ multiplex PCR; TCRdb has only the in-frame clones, and not every one. Altogether roughly 32,000 clones are present, about two thirds being singletons, with the ten largest covering roughly 18%. Sequenced input: NKG2D-high CD8+ T cells sorted from blood. All receptors come from a human donor with alopecia areata. The CDR3 runs from the conserved cysteine through the conserved F or W. The order of the fields is J gene, clone size, D gene, V gene, CDR3 length, CDR3 protein, CDR3 DNA. A D gene is named only where the DNA matches it firmly. Clone size is shown for a subset of rows, as once, few, many or a class of expanded clone.

TRBJ2-3	once	-	TRBV27	16	CASSLEESEHTDTQYF	TGTGCCAGCAGTTTAGAAGAGAGTGAACACACAGATACGCAGTATTTT
TRBJ2-7	-	TRBD1	TRBV2	15	CASSGQGANSYEQYF	TGTGCCAGCAGCGGACAGGGGGCGAACTCCTACGAGCAGTACTTC
TRBJ2-7	few	-	TRBV29-1	13	CSVVVRGTYEQYF	TGCAGCGTTGTTGTACGGGGCACCTACGAGCAGTACTTC
TRBJ2-1	-	-	TRBV6-6	14	CASSRTGIAIEQFF	TGTGCCAGCAGCCGCACAGGAATAGCGATTGAGCAGTTCTTC
TRBJ2-1	once	-	TRBV29-1	12	CSVVPGSEEQFF	TGCAGCGTTGTGCCAGGGTCGGAGGAGCAGTTCTTC
TRBJ2-3	-	TRBD2	TRBV28	16	CASRPTVAGLVDTQYF	TGTGCCAGCAGGCCAACCGTAGCGGGGCTCGTAGATACGCAGTATTTT
TRBJ2-1	-	-	TRBV6-5	12	CASSPRVNEQFF	TGTGCCAGCAGCCCTAGAGTAAATGAGCAGTTCTTC
TRBJ2-4	-	-	TRBV11-2	14	CASSQDRSGDIQYF	TGCGCCAGCAGCCAAGATCGATCCGGGGACATTCAGTACTTC
TRBJ2-5	-	TRBD2	TRBV7-9	17	CASSLIGLLAPQETQYF	TGTGCCAGCAGCCTGATCGGATTACTAGCGCCACAAGAGACCCAGTACTTC
TRBJ1-2	-	-	TRBV7-9	16	CASTGPALGDGRGYTF	TGTGCCAGCACCGGACCGGCTTTGGGAGACGGGAGGGGCTACACCTTC
TRBJ2-3	few	-	TRBV29-1	13	CSGVGVGADTQYF	TGCAGCGGAGTGGGAGTCGGCGCAGATACGCAGTATTTT
TRBJ2-3	-	TRBD2	TRBV27	16	CASSILAGASTDTQYF	TGTGCCAGCAGTATCCTAGCGGGAGCTAGCACAGATACGCAGTATTTT
TRBJ2-1	-	-	TRBV5-1	14	CASSLVGDYNEQFF	TGCGCCAGCAGCTTGGTTGGAGACTACAATGAGCAGTTCTTC
TRBJ2-2	once	-	TRBV5-4	13	CASSLPGAGELFF	TGTGCCAGCAGTCTTCCTGGCGCCGGGGAGCTGTTTTTT
TRBJ2-7	few	-	TRBV7-6	14	CASSLGGLGNEQYF	TGTGCCAGCAGCTTAGGGGGCTTAGGTAACGAGCAGTACTTC
TRBJ1-3	-	-	TRBV7-2	16	CASSLGIVNSGNTIYF	TGTGCCAGCAGCTTAGGTATCGTGAACTCTGGAAACACCATATATTTT
TRBJ2-1	-	TRBD1	TRBV28	13	CASMDRDHNEQFF	TGTGCCAGCATGGACAGGGACCACAATGAGCAGTTCTTC
TRBJ2-2	-	TRBD1	TRBV7-6	16	CASSLDPGGDTGELFF	TGTGCCAGCAGCTTAGACCCAGGGGGAGACACCGGGGAGCTGTTTTTT
TRBJ2-1	-	-	TRBV11-2	14	CASSLVPAHLEQFF	TGTGCCAGCAGCTTAGTGCCCGCTCACCTGGAGCAGTTCTTC
TRBJ2-7	-	TRBD1	TRBV28	15	CASTAQGALTYEQYF	TGTGCCAGCACCGCCCAGGGGGCCCTTACCTACGAGCAGTACTTC
TRBJ2-3	-	-	TRBV28	14	CASSFVRTEDTQYF	TGTGCCAGCAGTTTCGTCAGGACTGAGGATACGCAGTATTTT
TRBJ1-1	-	-	TRBV7-9	15	CASSLTIGGHTEAFF	TGTGCCAGCAGCTTAACGATCGGGGGGCACACTGAAGCTTTCTTT
TRBJ2-1	-	TRBD2	TRBV27	16	CASSLQTSGIYNEQFF	TGTGCCAGCAGTTTACAGACTAGCGGGATCTACAATGAGCAGTTCTTC
TRBJ2-1	-	-	TRBV5-4	13	CATHNPHDNEQFF	TGTGCCACCCACAACCCCCATGACAATGAGCAGTTCTTC
TRBJ1-1	-	-	TRBV7-9	12	CASSPTSTEAFF	TGTGCCAGCAGCCCAACATCCACTGAAGCTTTCTTT
TRBJ2-3	-	-	TRBV28	17	CASSWPLLGGETDTQYF	TGTGCCAGCAGTTGGCCCCTCCTAGGAGGTGAGACGGATACGCAGTATTTT
TRBJ2-7	-	-	TRBV15	12	CATSRESYEQYF	TGTGCCACCAGCAGAGAATCCTACGAGCAGTACTTC
TRBJ2-3	-	-	TRBV27	15	CASSLGDGVTDTQYF	TGTGCCAGCAGTTTAGGCGACGGGGTCACAGATACGCAGTATTTT
TRBJ2-7	-	-	TRBV7-9	11	CASSSSDEQYF	TGTGCCAGCAGCTCGTCGGACGAGCAGTACTTC
TRBJ1-1	-	-	TRBV4-2	14	CASSLDGDDTEAFF	TGTGCCAGCAGCTTAGATGGGGACGACACTGAAGCTTTCTTT
TRBJ2-1	-	-	TRBV13	14	CASSFLVQNNEQFF	TGTGCCAGCAGCTTTTTGGTACAAAACAATGAGCAGTTCTTC
TRBJ2-4	-	TRBD1	TRBV11-2	14	CASSSDRGGNIQYF	TGTGCCAGCAGCTCCGACAGGGGAGGAAACATTCAGTACTTC
TRBJ1-1	-	-	TRBV29-1	12	CSVWGSWAEAFF	TGCAGCGTGTGGGGCTCCTGGGCTGAAGCTTTCTTT
TRBJ2-4	few	-	TRBV27	15	CASSLSGYSKNIQYF	TGTGCCAGCAGTTTGTCAGGCTACTCCAAAAACATTCAGTACTTC
TRBJ2-7	-	TRBD1	TRBV29-1	13	CSVAGQASYEQYF	TGCAGCGTTGCGGGACAGGCCTCCTACGAGCAGTACTTC
TRBJ2-7	-	-	TRBV6-5	16	CASTYPSFPGSYEQYF	TGTGCCAGCACTTACCCGAGCTTCCCGGGTTCCTACGAGCAGTACTTC
TRBJ2-7	-	-	TRBV6-6	13	CASSYDTSYEQYF	TGTGCCAGCAGTTACGACACCTCCTACGAGCAGTACTTC
TRBJ2-7	few	-	TRBV14	14	CASSQASRGEEQYF	TGTGCCAGCAGCCAAGCATCCAGGGGAGAGGAGCAGTACTTC
TRBJ1-1	-	-	TRBV6-1	12	CASSDYYTEAFF	TGTGCCAGCAGTGATTATTACACTGAAGCTTTCTTT
TRBJ2-1	few	TRBD2	TRBV7-9	18	CASRGLVAGLAEHNEQFF	TGTGCCAGCAGAGGGCTGGTGGCGGGACTAGCGGAACACAATGAGCAGTTCTTC
TRBJ2-4	-	TRBD2	TRBV27	16	CASSSTSGLAKNIQYF	TGTGCCAGCAGTTCTACTAGCGGACTAGCCAAAAACATTCAGTACTTC
TRBJ2-1	once	TRBD2	TRBV30	14	CAWSAGGAYNEQFF	TGTGCCTGGAGCGCGGGGGGCGCCTACAATGAGCAGTTCTTC
TRBJ2-3	-	-	TRBV29-1	14	CSVGRGDGTDTQYF	TGCAGCGTTGGGAGGGGGGATGGCACAGATACGCAGTATTTT
TRBJ1-2	few	-	TRBV29-1	13	CSVEARGFYGYTF	TGCAGCGTTGAAGCCAGGGGATTCTATGGCTACACCTTC
TRBJ2-5	-	TRBD2	TRBV4-3	16	CASSQGTSGIQETQYF	TGCGCCAGCAGCCAAGGGACTAGCGGGATACAAGAGACCCAGTACTTC
TRBJ1-1	-	-	TRBV27	13	CASSSLGNTEAFF	TGTGCCAGCAGCTCCCTCGGGAACACTGAAGCTTTCTTT
TRBJ1-1	-	TRBD1	TRBV14	13	CASSQPTGLEAFF	TGTGCCAGCAGCCAACCGACAGGGTTGGAAGCTTTCTTT
TRBJ1-2	-	-	TRBV4-1	14	CASSQDPRGYGYTF	TGCGCCAGCAGCCAAGATCCCAGGGGCTATGGCTACACCTTC
TRBJ2-7	few	TRBD1	TRBV4-1	14	CASSQDFRGYEQYF	TGCGCCAGCAGCCAAGATTTCAGGGGGTACGAGCAGTACTTC
TRBJ2-1	-	TRBD2	TRBV19	20	CASTPNLGLAGYSSYNEQFF	TGTGCCAGTACCCCGAACCTGGGACTAGCGGGTTACAGCTCCTACAATGAGCAGTTCTTC
TRBJ2-1	-	TRBD2	TRBV11-2	15	CASSFSGRGGDEQFF	TGTGCCAGCAGCTTTAGTGGGCGCGGGGGGGATGAGCAGTTCTTC
TRBJ2-7	-	-	TRBV29-1	11	CSVVASMEQYF	TGCAGCGTTGTAGCGAGCATGGAGCAGTACTTC
TRBJ2-5	few	-	TRBV28	13	CASRDRNQETQYF	TGTGCCAGCAGAGACAGGAACCAAGAGACCCAGTACTTC
TRBJ2-3	-	-	TRBV4-1	14	CASSPGDLGDTQYF	TGCGCCAGCAGCCCCGGTGACCTGGGAGATACGCAGTATTTT
TRBJ2-7	-	TRBD2	TRBV13	14	CASSSGLATYEQYF	TGTGCCAGCAGCTCTGGACTAGCGACCTACGAGCAGTACTTC